Below, 18 T cell receptor beta chains from the same sample are listed, as sequenced in a study of cytomegalovirus exposure and HLA in healthy donors. Both 60 Vbeta primers and 13 Jbeta primers went into the PCR. Profiling relied on immunoSEQ multiplex PCR, and the TCRdb table lists in-frame clones only, not all of them. Of roughly 150,000 clones listed, approximately 88% are singletons. Sample: PBMCs. The origin of the receptors is a woman aged 18 to 35 in good health and CMV-seronegative.

The chain carries TRBV18 and TRBJ1-1; TRBD1 matches 7 bases. Trimming removed 5 bases from V and 11 bases from J; junction bases left unmatched: 8. This CDR3 is built from 12 residues. Per germline, CDR1 KGHSH and CDR2 LQKENI. The CDR3 DNA sequence: TGTGCCAGCTCAAACGACAGGGCGGGGGCTTTCTTT. It yields the protein CASSNDRAGAFF.

This chain connects TRBV30 to TRBJ2-2; possibly TRBD1 for D (6 bases). Germline CDR1 GTSNPN, CDR2 SVGIG (reference sequence). This CDR3 has 12 residues. V was trimmed by 4 bases and J by 6 bases, leaving 9 bases between them. The CDR3 region is CAWNTGSGELFF. CDR3 nucleotide sequence: TGTGCCTGGAACACAGGGTCCGGGGAGCTGTTTTTT.

The chain recombines TRBV6-5 with TRBJ2-6; 7 bases agree with TRBD1. Unmatched junction bases numbered 6, after V lost 6 bases and J lost 4 bases. This CDR3 region has 15 residues. Germline V gene lookup returns CDR1 MNHEY and CDR2 SVGAGI. As DNA, the CDR3 is TGTGCCAGCAGGGAACAGGGGAGCGGGGCCAACGTCCTGACTTTC. It yields the protein CASREQGSGANVLTF.

This CDR3 reads CASSPNLAGKNTEAFF. The CDR3 DNA reads TGCGCCAGCAGCCCAAACCTGGCGGGGAAGAACACTGAAGCTTTCTTT. J is TRBJ1-1 and V is TRBV4-1; D remains ambiguous. Trimming removed 4 bases at V and 1 base at J, with 16 bases between. This CDR3 comprises 16 residues. The germline gives CDR1 MGHRA, CDR2 YSYEKL.

The chain joins TRBV4-1 to TRBJ2-7; D is uncertain. This CDR3 comprises 15 residues. The germline gives CDR1 MGHRA, CDR2 YSYEKL. V was clipped by 0 bases and J by 4 bases, with 13 bases between them. In DNA form, the CDR3 reads TGCGCCAGCAGCCAAGAGGCCGCCGGCGGATACGAGCAGTACTTC. This translates into CASSQEAAGGYEQYF.

The chain couples TRBV5-1 to TRBJ1-3; D remains ambiguous. With 5 bases removed from V and 15 bases from J, the gap between germline ends came to 24 bases. Germline-derived CDR1 and CDR2 are SGHRS and YFSETQ. The CDR3 runs to 14 residues. CDR3 in DNA: TGCGCCAGCAGATCGACATTCGGAGGCCCCCGCCAATATTTT. The encoded protein is CASRSTFGGPRQYF. Drawing the rest from reference TRBV5-1 and TRBJ1-3, the complete variable domain is KAGVTQTPRYLIKTRGQQVTLSCSPISGHRSVSWYQQTPGQGLQFLFEYFSETQRNKGNFPGRFSGRQFSNSRSEMNVSTLELGDSALYLCASRSTFGGPRQYFGEGSWLTVV.

This clone was detected only once. V gene TRBV19 combines with J gene TRBJ2-4, with D possibly matching TRBD1 (7 bases). Germline V CDR1 and CDR2: LNHDA, SQIVND (reference sequence). The CDR3 runs to 18 residues. Trimming stripped 2 bases from V and 4 bases from J, with 21 bases between. The CDR3 nucleotides are TGTGCCAGTAGTATATGGGGGCTCGAACAGGGGAGGAAAAACATTCAGTACTTC. Encoded protein: CASSIWGLEQGRKNIQYF.

The chain links TRBV28 to TRBJ1-5, with TRBD1 as a possible D gene (5 bases). The ends were cut back, 3 bases at V and 1 base at J, with 10 bases in the middle. The length of the CDR3 is 15 residues. Per germline, CDR1 MDHEN and CDR2 SYDVKM. The CDR3 DNA reads TGTGCCAGCAGTTTGGGGACTAGGAGCAATCAGCCCCAGCATTTT. It is translated as CASSLGTRSNQPQHF.

In the case of this clone: One end of the junction fails to match germline, which may point to a read error. The rearrangement links TRBV7-9 to TRBJ2-3; maybe TRBD1 (6 bases). The germline gives CDR1 SEHNR, CDR2 FQNEAQ (reference sequence). CDR3 length: 12 amino acids. The CDR3 DNA sequence: TGTTCCAGCGGAACAGGGTCAGATACGCAGTATTTT. Translated, it gives CSSGTGSDTQYF.

This clone appeared a single time. The chain employs TRBV7-6 and TRBJ1-5; TRBD1 is a possible D gene (6 bases). Germline lookup yields CDR1 SGHVS and CDR2 FNYEAQ. This CDR3 is built from 16 residues. Between the trimmed V and J ends, which lost 5 bases and 1 base, there was a span of 15 bases. The CDR3 is CASSLQGYGSNQPQHF. In DNA, the CDR3 is TGTGCCAGCAGCCTTCAGGGGTATGGGAGCAATCAGCCCCAGCATTTT.

DNA of the CDR3: TGTGCCTGGAGGACTAGCGGGAACACCGGGGAGCTGTTTTTT. Its translation is CAWRTSGNTGELFF. The rearrangement uses TRBV30 and TRBJ2-2; 9 nucleotides agree with TRBD2. The V gene end was trimmed by 3 bases and the J gene end by 1 base; junction bases not matched to a gene: 0. CDR1 is GTSNPN and CDR2 is SVGIG in the germline V gene (reference sequence). The CDR3 sequence is 14 residues long.

J is TRBJ2-1 and V is TRBV9, with D perhaps matching TRBD2 (7 bases). The germline gives CDR1 SGDLS, CDR2 YYNGEE. V lost 7 bases and J 8 bases, leaving 16 bases between the germline ends. The length of the CDR3 is 13 residues. CDR3 sequence reads: CASSSWGGYEQFF. DNA of the CDR3: TGTGCCAGCTCCTCCTGGGGGGGCTATGAGCAGTTCTTC. Full variable domain (outside the CDR3, taken from reference TRBV9 and TRBJ2-1): DSGVTQTPKHLITATGQRVTLRCSPRSGDLSVYWYQQSLDQGLQFLIQYYNGEERAKGNILERFSAQQFPDLHSELNLSSLELGDSALYFCASSSWGGYEQFFGPGTRLTVL.

A word on this clone: This same CDR3 is encoded by further DNA sequences in the sample. The CDR3 DNA is TGTGCCAGCAGTTTGGGCGGGACAGGGGGCACTGAAGCTTTCTTT. This gives the protein CASSLGGTGGTEAFF. This chain connects TRBV28 to TRBJ1-1, with 11 nucleotides matching TRBD1. V was pared by 3 bases and J by 4 bases, with 4 bases of the junction left unmatched. Germline assignment: CDR1 MDHEN and CDR2 SYDVKM. The CDR3 covers 15 residues.

The J gene is TRBJ2-5, the V gene TRBV28; the D gene is possibly TRBD2 (7 bases). The CDR3 has 15 amino acids. Germline V lookup: CDR1 MDHEN, CDR2 SYDVKM. The V and J ends lost 6 bases and 3 bases respectively, with 17 bases between them. The CDR3 nucleotides are TGTGCCAGCAGCCCGCGGGGGCAGCCAAAAGAGACCCAGTACTTC. Translated: CASSPRGQPKETQYF.

The V and J genes are TRBV6-4 and TRBJ1-5; D may be TRBD1 (5 bases). CDR1 is MRHNA and CDR2 is SNTAGT in the germline V gene. CDR3 length: 14 residues. V dropped 6 bases and J dropped 0 bases, with 9 bases sitting between them. The CDR3 region has the DNA TGTGCCAGCAGGGGGACTGCTAGCAATCAGCCCCAGCATTTT. As protein: CASRGTASNQPQHF.

This sequence joins TRBV6-1 and TRBJ1-5; the match to TRBD1 covers 9 bases. CDR3 length equals 16 residues. The J segment lost 9 bases and the V segment lost 3 bases, leaving 12 bases of the junction unmatched. Germline assignment: CDR1 MNHNS and CDR2 SASEGT. The CDR3 region has the DNA TGTGCCAGCAGTGAGTTGACAGGGGGATCTCAATGGCCCCAGCATTTT. Its translation: CASSELTGGSQWPQHF.

This chain connects TRBV27 to TRBJ2-3; possibly TRBD1 for D (6 bases). Trimming took 4 bases from V and 6 from J, leaving 17 bases between them. The CDR3 loop spans 15 amino acids. The germline V gene encodes CDR1 MNHEY and CDR2 SMNVEV (reference sequence). Here the CDR3 DNA reads TGTGCCAGCAGTTCCAGATCACAGGGTCCGGATACGCAGTATTTT. It translates to CASSSRSQGPDTQYF.

The J gene is TRBJ2-7, the V gene TRBV9, with 12 bases that match TRBD1. Germline V gives CDR1 SGDLS, CDR2 YYNGEE. Trimming took 4 bases from V and 7 from J; bases not matched to a gene: 9. The CDR3 consists of 15 residues. The CDR3 DNA sequence: TGTGCCAGCAGCATCTCGGGACAGGGGGCGCAGGAGCAGTACTTC. It yields the protein CASSISGQGAQEQYF.